The sequence of this T cell receptor (beta chain) was determined in a study of cytomegalovirus exposure and HLA in healthy donors. Study at large: Of the donors genotyped, several hundred in all, about 81% fell in the Caucasian-associated ancestry cluster.

J lost 1 base, V lost 5 bases, and 13 bases had no gene match. Germline loops: CDR1 SNHLY, CDR2 FYNNEI. The CDR3 contains 17 residues. About this clone itself: The antigen is unknown.

Vbeta (60) and Jbeta (13) primers were used in the PCR. As handled by the study authors: In a later analysis, around 11 million of about 80 million unique beta chains occurred in at least two donors. TCRdb's copy holds only in-frame clones and misses some; the assay was immunoSEQ multiplex PCR. The D gene and trimming were derived from the DNA, and the V and J assignments and clone size from that table. Of under 250,000 clones in the sample, 75% to 80% were seen once. Notes on the study in general: Listed as cytomegalovirus-associated were 164 TCR beta chains.

The specimen was PBMCs. V gene TRBV2 combines with J gene TRBJ1-1; TRBD1 matches 7 bases. The clonotype was recovered from a male donor in good health and CMV-seronegative. Here the CDR3 reads CASSRVPQGLENTEAFF. In nucleotides, the CDR3 is TGTGCCAGCAGTCGGGTACCACAGGGGCTAGAGAACACTGAAGCTTTCTTT.